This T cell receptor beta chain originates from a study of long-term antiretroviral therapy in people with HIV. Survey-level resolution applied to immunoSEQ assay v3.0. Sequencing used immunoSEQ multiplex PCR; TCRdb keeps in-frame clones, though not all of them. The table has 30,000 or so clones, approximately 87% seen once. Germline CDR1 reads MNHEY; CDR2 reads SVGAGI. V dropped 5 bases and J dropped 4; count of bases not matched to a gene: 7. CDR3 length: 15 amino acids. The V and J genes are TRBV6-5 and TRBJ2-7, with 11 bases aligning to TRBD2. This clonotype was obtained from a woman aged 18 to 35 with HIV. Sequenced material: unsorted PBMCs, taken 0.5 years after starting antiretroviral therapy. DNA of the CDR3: TGTGCCAGCAGTCCCCGAGGGACTAGCGGTTACGAGCAGTACTTC. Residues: CASSPRGTSGYEQYF.